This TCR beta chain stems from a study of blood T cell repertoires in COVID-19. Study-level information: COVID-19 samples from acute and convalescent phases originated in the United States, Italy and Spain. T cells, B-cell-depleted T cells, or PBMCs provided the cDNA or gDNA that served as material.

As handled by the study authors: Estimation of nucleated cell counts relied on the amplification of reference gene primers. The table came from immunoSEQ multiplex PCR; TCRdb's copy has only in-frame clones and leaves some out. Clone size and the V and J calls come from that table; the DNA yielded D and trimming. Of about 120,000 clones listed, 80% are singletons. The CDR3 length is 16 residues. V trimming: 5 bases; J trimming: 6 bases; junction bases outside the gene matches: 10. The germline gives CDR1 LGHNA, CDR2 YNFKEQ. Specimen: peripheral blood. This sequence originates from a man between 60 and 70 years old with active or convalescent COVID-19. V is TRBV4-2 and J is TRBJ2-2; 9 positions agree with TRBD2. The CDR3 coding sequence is TGTGCCAGCAGCATGCCTAGGACTAGCGCCTCCGGGGAGCTGTTTTTT. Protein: CASSMPRTSASGELFF.